This entry lists 21 T cell receptor beta chains sequenced from one sample in a study of early T cells in non-severe SARS-CoV-2 infection. TCRdb ran MiXCR on the 5' RACE reads and lists one entry per CDR3 protein. Of around 94,000 distinct CDR3 sequences in the sample, around 13% are singletons; the top ten hold 5.5% to 7%. The sample consisted of whole blood. These receptor sequences come from an adult who was a healthcare worker with PCR-confirmed SARS-CoV-2 infection or an uninfected control (not recorded which).

This chain uses TRBV20-1 with TRBJ2-7; 10 bases are a match to TRBD2. The V and J ends lost 3 bases and 7 bases, in that order; junction bases with no gene match: 9. Germline assignment: CDR1 DFQATT and CDR2 SNEGSKA (reference sequence). The CDR3 length is 14 residues. Here the CDR3 reads CSASSGRTPGEQYF. The CDR3 bases are TGCAGTGCTAGTAGCGGGAGGACCCCGGGGGAGCAGTACTTC.

V usage is TRBV7-2 and J usage is TRBJ2-7; D not certain. The CDR3 contains 14 residues. V shed 3 bases and J shed 4 bases, with 13 bases lying between them. CDR1 SGHTA and CDR2 FQGNSA come from the germline V gene. The CDR3 loop reads CASSFWEWAYEQYF. The CDR3 DNA reads as TGTGCCAGCAGCTTCTGGGAATGGGCTTACGAGCAGTACTTC.

The genes are TRBV24-1 and TRBJ2-5, with 16 bases fitting TRBD2. The J segment lost 5 bases and the V segment lost 6 bases, leaving 5 bases of the junction unmatched. CDR1 is KGHDR, CDR2 SFDVKD, per germline. CDR3 length: 16 amino acids. CDR3 in DNA: TGTGCCACCAGTCTCGGGACTAGCGGGAGGGAGGAGACCCAGTACTTC. It codes for CATSLGTSGREETQYF.

A note on this clonotype: Being one base from a much bigger clone, this may be a read error. The chain employs TRBV4-2 and TRBJ2-2; D perhaps matches TRBD2 (6 bases). The CDR3 is made up of 17 amino acids. CDR1 LGHNA and CDR2 YNFKEQ come from the germline V gene. For the CDR3, the DNA is TGTGCCGGCAGCCAAGCCACGGGAGAACGGATTTCGGGGGAGCTGTTTTTT. Translation: CAGSQATGERISGELFF.

V usage is TRBV2 and J usage is TRBJ2-2, with D possibly being TRBD2 (5 bases). Germline CDR1 and CDR2: SNHLY and FYNNEI. V shed 11 bases and J shed 1 base, with 8 bases lying between them. CDR3 length equals 12 residues. The CDR3 is CAGEGNTGELFF. The CDR3, as DNA: TGTGCCGGAGAGGGGAACACCGGGGAGCTGTTTTTT.

This clonotype was seen repeatedly, ten times or more. One junction end disagrees with the germline gene, perhaps due to a read error. The chain couples TRBV28 to TRBJ1-1; 9 bases align to TRBD1. CDR3 length: 16 amino acids. The germline V gene encodes CDR1 MDHEN and CDR2 SYDVKM. This CDR3 reads CASSFNPDRGETEAFF. CDR3 nucleotides: TGTGCCAGCAGTTTCAATCCGGACAGGGGAGAGACTGAAGCTTTTTTT. Full variable domain (outside the CDR3, taken from reference TRBV28 and TRBJ1-1): DVKVTQSSRYLVKRTGEKVFLECVQDMDHENMFWYRQDPGLGLRLIYFSYDVKMKEKGDIPEGYSVSREKKERFSLILESASTNQTSMYLCASSFNPDRGETEAFFGQGTRLTVV.

This clonotype was picked up a small number of times. The chain has TRBV2 and TRBJ2-7; TRBD2 agrees at 10 bases. Germline CDR1 reads SNHLY; CDR2 reads FYNNEI. The CDR3 length is 17 residues. Unmatched junction bases numbered 12, after V lost 0 bases and J lost 7 bases. The CDR3 loop is CASSEAHSLAGVGEQYF. CDR3 coding DNA: TGTGCCAGCAGTGAAGCTCACTCTCTAGCGGGAGTGGGGGAGCAGTACTTC.

In this sample, this clonotype turned up a few times. The chain recombines TRBV27 with TRBJ1-4; a possible D gene is TRBD1 (6 bases). The V end was cut by 8 bases, the J end by 11 bases, with 27 bases between. The CDR3 extends over 16 amino acids. Germline V gene sequence: CDR1 MNHEY, CDR2 SMNVEV (reference sequence). The DNA for the CDR3 is TGTGCCAGCCGTCCACTCACTGGGGGCTCCGACATCAAACTGTTTTTT. Translating it yields CASRPLTGGSDIKLFF. The entire variable domain, with the rest obtained from reference TRBV27 and TRBJ1-4, is as follows: EAQVTQNPRYLITVTGKKLTVTCSQNMNHEYMSWYRQDPGLGLRQIYYSMNVEVTDKGDVPEGYKVSRKEKRNFPLILESPSPNQTSLYFCASRPLTGGSDIKLFFGSGTQLSVL.

There are a few counts of this clonotype. The V and J genes are TRBV12-3 or TRBV12-4 and TRBJ2-3; 7 bases align to TRBD2. The CDR3 contains 18 residues. V shed 2 bases and J 0 bases; nucleotides not matched to a gene: 11. The DNA of the CDR3 is TGTGCCAGCAGTTTATCCCTCCGCCTAGCGGCTAGCACAGATACGCAGTATTTT. As protein: CASSLSLRLAASTDTQYF.

In its sample, this clonotype was seen many times. The rearrangement joins TRBV9 to TRBJ2-7, with unresolved D. There are 13 residues in the CDR3. Between the trimmed V and J ends, which lost 3 bases and 3 bases, there was a span of 10 bases. Germline lookup yields CDR1 SGDLS and CDR2 YYNGEE. CDR3 in amino acids: CASSDGENYEQYF. The CDR3 bases are TGTGCCAGCAGCGATGGGGAAAACTACGAGCAGTACTTC.

This clonotype has only a few counts. The chain couples TRBV6-1 to TRBJ1-5; no definite D call. Germline CDR1 MNHNS, CDR2 SASEGT. The length of the CDR3 is 14 residues. The V gene lost 2 bases and the J gene lost 2 bases, with 7 bases spanning the gap. The CDR3 DNA is TGTGCCAGCAGTGAATCACCGGGCAATCAGCCCCAGCATTTT. This gives the protein CASSESPGNQPQHF.

This rearrangement joins TRBV19 to TRBJ2-2; unclear D gene. Trimming cost V 8 bases and J 0 bases, with 13 bases left between them. CDR3 length equals 15 residues. Germline assignment: CDR1 LNHDA and CDR2 SQIVND (reference sequence). This chain's CDR3 is CASSYQAANTGELFF. The CDR3 nucleotides are TGTGCCAGTTCTTATCAGGCAGCGAACACCGGGGAGCTGTTTTTT.

This clonotype was observed a handful of times. The J gene is TRBJ2-1, the V gene TRBV6-5; 9 bases match TRBD2. The CDR3 spans 15 residues. The germline V gene has CDR1 MNHEY and CDR2 SVGAGI. With 4 bases clipped from V and 5 bases from J, the junction kept 6 bases outside the gene matches. CDR3 DNA sequence: TGTGCCAGCAGTTCCGGGGCTAGCGGGGACAATGAGCAGTTCTTC. It specifies CASSSGASGDNEQFF.

The chain couples TRBV5-1 to TRBJ2-3, with TRBD2 matching over 8 bases. V was clipped by 0 bases and J by 5 bases; unmatched bases: 2. The germline V gene has CDR1 SGHRS and CDR2 YFSETQ. The CDR3 extends over 14 amino acids. The CDR3 DNA is TGCGCCAGCAGCTTGGTCGGGAGGGGAGATACGCAGTATTTT. Translation: CASSLVGRGDTQYF.

This clonotype has more than one count but fewer than ten. J is TRBJ2-5 and V is TRBV7-2, with 7 bases fitting TRBD1. CDR1 and CDR2 from the germline V gene are SGHTA and FQGNSA. The CDR3 contains 12 residues. V dropped 9 bases and J dropped 4; count of bases not matched to a gene: 5. CDR3 sequence reads: CASKGASETQYF. In DNA, the CDR3 is TGTGCCAGTAAGGGGGCTTCAGAGACCCAGTACTTC.

The table lists this clonotype with many counts. The chain links TRBV7-6 to TRBJ2-7, with a weak D call TRBD2 (5 bases). The CDR3 contains 16 residues. Germline V gives CDR1 SGHVS, CDR2 FNYEAQ. Trimming stripped 1 base from V and 0 bases from J, with 13 bases between. This CDR3 is CASSLDFSGNSYEQYF. The CDR3 DNA follows: TGTGCCAGCAGCTTAGATTTCTCGGGAAACTCCTACGAGCAGTACTTC.

Many counts were recorded for this clonotype. The rearrangement links TRBV20-1 to TRBJ2-1; D unresolved. CDR3 length equals 12 residues. Germline values: CDR1 DFQATT, CDR2 SNEGSKA (reference sequence). V shed 7 bases and J shed 7 bases, with 14 bases lying between them. In nucleotides, the CDR3 is TGCAGTGAAGACGGACCCACTAATGAGCAGTTCTTC. Encoded protein: CSEDGPTNEQFF.

This rearrangement joins TRBV5-1 to TRBJ2-1; 7 bases line up with TRBD1. This CDR3 has 15 amino acids. The V segment lost 3 bases and the J segment 0 bases; nucleotides outside the gene matches: 3. Per the germline V gene, CDR1 is SGHRS and CDR2 is YFSETQ. CDR3 DNA: TGCGCCAGCAGCTCGGGGACAGCCTCCTACAATGAGCAGTTCTTC. Translating it yields CASSSGTASYNEQFF.

The chain has TRBV15 and TRBJ2-7; 9 bases line up with TRBD2. This CDR3 contains 16 residues. The trim removed 3 bases at V and 2 bases at J, leaving 8 bases unmatched. Germline CDR1 and CDR2: LNHNV and YYDKDF (reference sequence). The CDR3 DNA sequence: TGTGCCACCAGCAGCCCTACTAGCGGGCGACCCTACGAGCAGTACTTC. Its protein is CATSSPTSGRPYEQYF.

The CDR3 region is CASRSGVSTDTQYF. The CDR3 DNA sequence: TGTGCCAGCAGAAGCGGGGTTAGCACAGATACGCAGTATTTT. This chain links TRBV14 with TRBJ2-3, with 7 bases that match TRBD2. There are 14 residues in the CDR3. Germline V gene sequence: CDR1 SGHDN, CDR2 FVKESK. V shed 6 bases and J 0 bases; nucleotides not matched to a gene: 3.

This clonotype showed up just a few times. This chain joins TRBV5-8 and TRBJ1-5; D not certain. CDR3 length: 17 residues. The V gene's germline CDR1 is SGHTS and CDR2 YDEGEE. V was trimmed by 0 bases and J by 2 bases, leaving 15 bases between them. This chain's CDR3 is CASSLGVTRNRNQPQHF. CDR3 coding DNA: TGTGCCAGCAGCTTGGGGGTTACCCGTAACCGCAATCAGCCCCAGCATTTT.